The TCR beta chain under discussion was sequenced for a study of CD8 T cells in Susac syndrome. Trimming shortened V by 4 bases and J by 4 bases, and 13 bases separated the two germline ends. Germline V gene data show CDR1 as SGHTA and CDR2 as FQGTGA. This CDR3 contains 14 residues. Random hexamers were used to reverse transcribe the RNA input (roughly 0.5 to 1 ug). TCRdb reprocessed the immunoSEQ multiplex PCR reads with MiXCR, giving one entry per CDR3 protein. The table has a few hundred thousand distinct CDR3 sequences, about nine tenths seen once. The sequenced sample consisted of CD8+ T cells from PBMCs. V gene TRBV7-3 combines with J gene TRBJ1-1; weak D call: TRBD1 (5 bases). The clonotype was recovered from a human donor with multiple sclerosis. CDR3 DNA sequence: TGTGCCAGCAGCTCAGCCGGGGGTTTCACTGAAGCTTTCTTT. Amino acid sequence: CASSSAGGFTEAFF.